This T cell receptor (beta chain) emerged from a study of blood T cell repertoires in COVID-19. Profiling relied on immunoSEQ multiplex PCR, and the TCRdb table lists in-frame clones only, not all of them. The table shows over 70,000 clones, with 65% to 85% occurring only once. The sequencing input was peripheral blood. The TCR originated in a human donor in a cohort sampled during active COVID-19.

CDR3 in DNA: TGTGCCAGCAGTGTGACGGGACAGGGGGTTAGCTCCTATAATTCACCCCTCCACTTT. It translates to CASSVTGQGVSSYNSPLHF. This chain links TRBV2 with TRBJ1-6, with 11 bases identical to TRBD1. Per germline, CDR1 SNHLY and CDR2 FYNNEI. The length of the CDR3 is 19 residues. Germline trimming cut 4 bases from V and 0 bases from J; bases unmatched to any gene: 8.